The 9 T cell receptor beta chains listed next were all sequenced from one sample in a study of blood T cell repertoires in COVID-19. Only in-frame clones appear in the TCRdb table, and some are missing; sequencing was by immunoSEQ multiplex PCR. Of approximately 500,000 clones in the sample, 75% to 90% are singletons; the top ten hold around 0.95%. What was sequenced was peripheral blood. Receptors were obtained from a man younger than 30 with COVID-19, enrolled during active disease.

This sequence joins TRBV5-4 and TRBJ2-1; TRBD2 agrees at 8 bases. The CDR3 sequence is 15 residues long. V lost 3 bases to trimming and J lost 6 bases; unmatched junction nucleotides: 8. Per the germline V gene, CDR1 is SGHNT and CDR2 is YYREEE (reference sequence). The CDR3 is CASSSLREGPNEQFF. In nucleotides, the CDR3 is TGTGCCAGCAGCTCCCTACGGGAGGGCCCCAATGAGCAGTTCTTC.

V usage is TRBV6-5 and J usage is TRBJ1-4, with D hard to call. Trimming left V 10 bases short and J 0 bases short, with 12 bases between. There are 14 residues in the CDR3. In germline, CDR1 is MNHEY, CDR2 SVGAGI. CDR3 coding DNA: TGTGCCACCTGCGAGAGTGCAACTAATGAAAAACTGTTTTTT. It translates to CATCESATNEKLFF.

The rearrangement joins TRBV5-1 to TRBJ2-5, with 7 bases lining up with TRBD2. With 0 bases clipped from V and 5 bases from J, the junction kept 10 bases outside the gene matches. CDR3 size: 16 residues. The germline V gene has CDR1 SGHRS and CDR2 YFSETQ. The CDR3, as DNA: TGCGCCAGCAGCTTGGCCGCGGCGGGGGATGCGGAGACCCAGTACTTC. The encoded protein is CASSLAAAGDAETQYF.

The chain links TRBV29-1 to TRBJ1-1; 8 nucleotides align to TRBD1. This CDR3 is built from 13 residues. The V gene's germline CDR1 is SQVTM and CDR2 ANQGSEA. With V trimmed by 5 bases and J by 8 bases, 10 bases remained unmatched. The CDR3 DNA sequence: TGCAGCGTTACCGGACAGGGCCAACCCGAAGCTTTCTTT. Translated: CSVTGQGQPEAFF.

This chain joins TRBV24-1 and TRBJ2-1, with 11 positions matching TRBD1. Germline V gives CDR1 KGHDR, CDR2 SFDVKD. The CDR3 consists of 13 residues. With 10 bases clipped from V and 6 bases from J, the junction kept 4 bases outside the gene matches. The CDR3 sequence is CATGTGGVNEQFF. CDR3 DNA: TGTGCCACTGGGACAGGGGGGGTCAATGAGCAGTTCTTC.

The rearrangement uses TRBV18 and TRBJ1-2; the D is unclear. The CDR3 sequence is 13 residues long. Trimming shortened V by 3 bases and J by 6 bases, and 11 bases separated the two germline ends. CDR1 KGHSH and CDR2 LQKENI come from the germline V gene. CDR3 loop: CASSPREPNGYTF. In DNA form, the CDR3 reads TGTGCCAGCTCACCCCGGGAGCCGAATGGCTACACCTTC.

The genes are TRBV19 and TRBJ1-1, with 8 bases identical to TRBD1. Germline lookup yields CDR1 LNHDA and CDR2 SQIVND (reference sequence). The CDR3 covers 13 residues. V trimming: 5 bases; J trimming: 4 bases; junction bases outside the gene matches: 3. The CDR3 nucleotides read TGTGCCAGTAGTTCAGGGGGCGGCACTGAAGCTTTCTTT. Its translation: CASSSGGGTEAFF.

This clone was detected only a few times. The gene calls are TRBV24-1 and TRBJ1-2, with TRBD1 matching 9 bases. The CDR3 spans 15 residues. CDR1 is KGHDR, CDR2 SFDVKD, per germline. The V segment lost 7 bases and the J segment 5 bases; nucleotides outside the gene matches: 10. The CDR3, as DNA: TGTGCCACCAGGGGACAGGGTATTATGGGATATGGCTACACCTTC. This encodes CATRGQGIMGYGYTF.

The CDR3: CATHRGRDRGTF. The CDR3 nucleotides are TGTGCCACCCACCGAGGCCGGGACAGAGGGACCTTC. The V call is TRBV6-5, the J call TRBJ1-2; TRBD1 aligns across 7 bases. The CDR3 extends over 12 amino acids. J gave up 14 bases and V 10 bases, and 16 bases lay outside the gene matches. The germline CDR1 and CDR2 sequences are MNHEY and SVGAGI.